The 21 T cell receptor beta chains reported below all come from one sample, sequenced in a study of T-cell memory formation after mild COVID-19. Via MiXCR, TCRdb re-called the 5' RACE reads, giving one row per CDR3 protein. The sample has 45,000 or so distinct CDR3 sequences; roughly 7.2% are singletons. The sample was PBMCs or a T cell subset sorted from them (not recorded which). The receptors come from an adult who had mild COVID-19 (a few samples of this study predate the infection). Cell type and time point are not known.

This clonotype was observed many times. This CDR3 reads CASSTPTSAGIGEQFF. In nucleotides, the CDR3 is TGTGCCAGCAGCACCCCGACTAGCGCGGGTATTGGTGAGCAGTTCTTC. The chain has TRBV5-4 and TRBJ2-1, with TRBD2 identical over 8 bases. The ends lost 4 bases at V and 9 bases at J; junction bases unmatched: 15. Germline V gene lookup returns CDR1 SGHNT and CDR2 YYREEE (reference sequence). This CDR3 spans 16 amino acids.

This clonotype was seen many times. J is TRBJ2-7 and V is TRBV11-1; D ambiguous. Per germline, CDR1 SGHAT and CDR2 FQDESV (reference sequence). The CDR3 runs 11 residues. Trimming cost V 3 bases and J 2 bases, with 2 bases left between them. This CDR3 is CASSFAYEQYF. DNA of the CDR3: TGTGCCAGCAGCTTCGCCTACGAGCAGTACTTC.

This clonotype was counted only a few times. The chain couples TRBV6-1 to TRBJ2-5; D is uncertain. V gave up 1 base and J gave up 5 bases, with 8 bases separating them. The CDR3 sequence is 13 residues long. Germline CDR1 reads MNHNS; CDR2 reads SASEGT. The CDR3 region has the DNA TGTGCCAGCAGTGAAGGGGTTCGTGAGACCCAGTACTTC. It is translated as CASSEGVRETQYF.

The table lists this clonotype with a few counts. The CDR3 loop reads CASSNRRGNEKLFF. The CDR3, as DNA: TGTGCCAGCAGCAACCGACGGGGAAATGAAAAACTGTTTTTT. The rearrangement links TRBV7-2 to TRBJ1-4; the D is unclear. The germline V and J ends were trimmed by 5 bases and 5 bases, with 12 bases remaining between them. The CDR3 consists of 14 residues. The germline gives CDR1 SGHTA, CDR2 FQGNSA.

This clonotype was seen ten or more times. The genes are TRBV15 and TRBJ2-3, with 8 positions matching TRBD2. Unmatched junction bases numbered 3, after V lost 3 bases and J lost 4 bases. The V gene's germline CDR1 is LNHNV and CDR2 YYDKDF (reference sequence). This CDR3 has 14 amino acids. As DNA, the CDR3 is TGTGCCACCAGCAGCGTCGGGGGGGCAGATACGCAGTATTTT. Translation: CATSSVGGADTQYF. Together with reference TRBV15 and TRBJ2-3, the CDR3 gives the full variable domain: DAMVIQNPRYQVTQFGKPVTLSCSQTLNHNVMYWYQQKSSQAPKLLFHYYDKDFNNEADTPDNFQSRRPNTSFCFLDIRSPGLGDTAMYLCATSSVGGADTQYFGPGTRLTVL.

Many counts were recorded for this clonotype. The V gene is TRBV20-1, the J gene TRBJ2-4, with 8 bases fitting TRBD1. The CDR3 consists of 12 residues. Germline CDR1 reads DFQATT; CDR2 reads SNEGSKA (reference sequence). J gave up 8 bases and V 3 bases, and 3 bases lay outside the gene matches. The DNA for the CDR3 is TGCAGTGCTAGCGGACAGGGACACATTCAGTACTTC. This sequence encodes CSASGQGHIQYF.

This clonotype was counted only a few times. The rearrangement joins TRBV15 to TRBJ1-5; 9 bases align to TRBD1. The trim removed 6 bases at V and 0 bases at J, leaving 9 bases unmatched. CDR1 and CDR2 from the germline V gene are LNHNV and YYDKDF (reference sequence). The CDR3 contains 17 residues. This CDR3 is CATRATGGWDSNQPQHF. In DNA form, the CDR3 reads TGTGCCACCAGAGCTACAGGGGGCTGGGATAGCAATCAGCCCCAGCATTTT.

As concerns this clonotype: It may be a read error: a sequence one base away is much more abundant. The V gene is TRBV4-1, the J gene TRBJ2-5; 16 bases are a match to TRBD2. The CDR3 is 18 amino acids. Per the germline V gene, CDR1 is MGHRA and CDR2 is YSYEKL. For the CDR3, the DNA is TGCGCCAGCAGCCCGGGGACTAGCGGGGGGGCCGTCCAAGAGACCCAGCACTTC. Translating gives CASSPGTSGGAVQETQHF.

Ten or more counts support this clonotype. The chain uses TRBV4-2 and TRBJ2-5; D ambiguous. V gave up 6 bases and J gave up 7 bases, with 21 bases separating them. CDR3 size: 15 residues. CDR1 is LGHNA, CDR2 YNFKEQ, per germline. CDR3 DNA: TGTGCCAGCAGAAAAGGGCCCGGACCCGAAGGGACCCAGTACTTC. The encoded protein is CASRKGPGPEGTQYF.

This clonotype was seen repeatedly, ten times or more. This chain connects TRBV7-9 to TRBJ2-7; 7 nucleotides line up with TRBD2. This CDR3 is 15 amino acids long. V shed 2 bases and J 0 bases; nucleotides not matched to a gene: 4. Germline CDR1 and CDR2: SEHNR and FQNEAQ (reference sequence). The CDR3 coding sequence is TGTGCCAGCAGCTTAACGGGGAGGGGCTCCTACGAGCAGTACTTC. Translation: CASSLTGRGSYEQYF.

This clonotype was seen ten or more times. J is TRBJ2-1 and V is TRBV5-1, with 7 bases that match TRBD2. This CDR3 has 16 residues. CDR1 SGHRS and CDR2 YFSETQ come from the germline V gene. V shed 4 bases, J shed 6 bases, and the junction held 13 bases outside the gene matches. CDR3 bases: TGCGCCAGCAGCGGGGGGGGAATCACCGGTGTCAATGAGCAGTTCTTC. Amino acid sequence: CASSGGGITGVNEQFF.

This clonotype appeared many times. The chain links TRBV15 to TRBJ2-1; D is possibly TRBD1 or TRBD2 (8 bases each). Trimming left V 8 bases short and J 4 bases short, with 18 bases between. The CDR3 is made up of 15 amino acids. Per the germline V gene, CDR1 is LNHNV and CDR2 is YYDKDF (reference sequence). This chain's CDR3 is CATGDRTSSYNEQFF. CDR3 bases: TGTGCCACCGGGGACAGGACTAGCTCATACAATGAGCAGTTCTTC.

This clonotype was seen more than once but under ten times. DNA for the CDR3: TGTGCCAGCAGTTTACTGCAGGGACTAAGCTATGGCTACACCTTC. It is translated as CASSLLQGLSYGYTF. V is TRBV27 and J is TRBJ1-2, with D possibly matching TRBD1 (5 bases). V dropped 2 bases and J dropped 4 bases, with 14 bases sitting between them. CDR1 is MNHEY and CDR2 is SMNVEV in the germline V gene (reference sequence). The CDR3 spans 15 residues.

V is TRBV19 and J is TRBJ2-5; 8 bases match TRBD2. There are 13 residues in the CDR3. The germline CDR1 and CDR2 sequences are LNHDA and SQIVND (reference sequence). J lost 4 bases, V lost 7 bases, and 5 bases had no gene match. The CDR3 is CASNVLAGETQYF. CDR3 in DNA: TGTGCCAGTAATGTCCTAGCGGGAGAGACCCAGTACTTC.

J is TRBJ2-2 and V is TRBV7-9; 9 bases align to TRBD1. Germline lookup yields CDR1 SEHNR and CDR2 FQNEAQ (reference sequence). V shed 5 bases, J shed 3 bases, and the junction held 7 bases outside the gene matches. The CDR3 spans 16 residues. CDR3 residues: CASSAHGQGHTGELFF. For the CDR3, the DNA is TGTGCCAGCAGCGCCCACGGACAGGGGCACACCGGGGAGCTGTTTTTT.

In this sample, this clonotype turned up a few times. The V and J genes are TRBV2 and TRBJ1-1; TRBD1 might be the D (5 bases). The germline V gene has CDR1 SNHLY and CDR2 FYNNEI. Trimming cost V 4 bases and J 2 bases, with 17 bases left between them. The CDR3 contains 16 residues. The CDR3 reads CASSVRGARSNTEAFF. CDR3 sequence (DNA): TGTGCCAGCAGTGTAAGGGGCGCGCGAAGCAACACTGAAGCTTTCTTT.

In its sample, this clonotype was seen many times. CDR3 sequence (DNA): TGCGCCAGCATGCGCGGAAGCACAGATACGCAGTATTTT. Protein sequence: CASMRGSTDTQYF. The chain links TRBV5-1 to TRBJ2-3; D is undetermined. The length of the CDR3 is 13 residues. Per germline, CDR1 SGHRS and CDR2 YFSETQ. V dropped 6 bases and J dropped 0 bases, with 8 bases sitting between them.

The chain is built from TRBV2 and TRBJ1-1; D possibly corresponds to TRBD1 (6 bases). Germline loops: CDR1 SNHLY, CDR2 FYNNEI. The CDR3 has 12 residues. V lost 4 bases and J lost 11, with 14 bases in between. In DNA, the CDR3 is TGTGCCAGCAGTGTCGGGGACATGGCTGCTTTCTTT. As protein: CASSVGDMAAFF.

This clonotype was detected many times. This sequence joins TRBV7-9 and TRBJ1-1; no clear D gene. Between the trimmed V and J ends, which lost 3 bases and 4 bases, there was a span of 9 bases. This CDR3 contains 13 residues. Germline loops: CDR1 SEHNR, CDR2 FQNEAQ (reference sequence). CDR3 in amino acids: CASSFRVSTEAFF. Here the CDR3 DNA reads TGTGCCAGCAGCTTCAGAGTTAGCACTGAAGCTTTCTTT.

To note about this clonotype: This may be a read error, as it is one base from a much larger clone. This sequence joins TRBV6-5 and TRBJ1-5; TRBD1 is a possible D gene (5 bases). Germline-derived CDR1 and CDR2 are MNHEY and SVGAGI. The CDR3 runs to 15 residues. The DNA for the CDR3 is TGTGACAGCAGCAAAACAGGTCTAAGCAATCAGCCCCAGCATTTT. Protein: CDSSKTGLSNQPQHF.

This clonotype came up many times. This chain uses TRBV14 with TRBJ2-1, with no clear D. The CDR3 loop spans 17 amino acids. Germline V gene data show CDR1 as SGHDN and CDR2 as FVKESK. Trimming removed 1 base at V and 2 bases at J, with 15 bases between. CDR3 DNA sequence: TGTGCCAGCAGCCAAGTCGTCGGAAGTCCTACCTACAATGAGCAGTTCTTC. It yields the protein CASSQVVGSPTYNEQFF.